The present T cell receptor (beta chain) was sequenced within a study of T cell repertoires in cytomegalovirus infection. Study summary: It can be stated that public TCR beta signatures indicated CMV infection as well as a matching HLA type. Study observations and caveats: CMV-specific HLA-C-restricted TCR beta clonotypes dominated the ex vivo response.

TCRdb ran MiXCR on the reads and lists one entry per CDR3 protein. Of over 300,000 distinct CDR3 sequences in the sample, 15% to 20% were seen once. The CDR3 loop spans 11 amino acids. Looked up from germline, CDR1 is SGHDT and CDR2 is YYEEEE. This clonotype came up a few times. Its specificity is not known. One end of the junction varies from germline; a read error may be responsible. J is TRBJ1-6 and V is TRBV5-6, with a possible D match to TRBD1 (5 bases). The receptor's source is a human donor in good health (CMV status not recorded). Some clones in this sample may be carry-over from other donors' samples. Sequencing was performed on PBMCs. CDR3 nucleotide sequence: TGTGCCAGCAGCCGATGGGACGTCAGGTCGTGG. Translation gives CASSRWDVRSW.